This is a list of T cell receptor beta chains from one sample in a study of blood T cell repertoires in COVID-19. Data came from immunoSEQ multiplex PCR; TCRdb stores just in-frame clones and leaves some out. The table records about 120,000 clones, 85% to 90% of them present only once. Input material: peripheral blood. The source is a woman in her forties or fifties with acute or convalescent COVID-19. Each CDR3 is given with its conserved first and last residue. The order of the fields is clone size, V gene, J gene, D gene, CDR3 protein, CDR3 DNA. The D gene is left open where the match is weak. Some rows have no size entry. The others give once, few or many, or a class for an expanded clone.

clone size: NA
V gene: TRBV24-1
J gene: TRBJ1-2
D gene: NA
CDR3 protein: CATSDLSAGGIYGYTF
CDR3 DNA: TGTGCCACCAGTGATTTGTCCGCTGGGGGGATCTATGGCTACACCTTC

clone size: NA
V gene: TRBV14
J gene: TRBJ2-5
D gene: NA
CDR3 protein: CASSSGSTQYF
CDR3 DNA: TGTGCCAGCAGCTCAGGGTCCACCCAGTACTTC

clone size: medium-sized
V gene: TRBV16
J gene: TRBJ2-7
D gene: TRBD1
CDR3 protein: CASSHSQGNEQYF
CDR3 DNA: TGTGCCAGCAGCCACTCACAGGGGAACGAGCAGTACTTC

clone size: once
V gene: TRBV11-2
J gene: TRBJ1-4
D gene: NA
CDR3 protein: CASHGQQNEKLFF
CDR3 DNA: TGTGCCAGCCACGGACAGCAAAATGAAAAACTGTTTTTT

clone size: NA
V gene: TRBV7-2
J gene: TRBJ2-5
D gene: TRBD1
CDR3 protein: CASSLGWPGQGQETQYF
CDR3 DNA: TGTGCCAGCAGCTTAGGTTGGCCGGGACAGGGCCAAGAGACCCAGTACTTC

clone size: NA
V gene: TRBV7-8
J gene: TRBJ2-1
D gene: NA
CDR3 protein: CASSRGATDNEQFF
CDR3 DNA: TGTGCCAGCAGCCGAGGGGCCACCGACAATGAGCAGTTCTTC

clone size: NA
V gene: TRBV5-6
J gene: TRBJ1-6
D gene: TRBD1
CDR3 protein: CASSRMDRVNNSPLHF
CDR3 DNA: TGTGCCAGCAGCCGGATGGACAGGGTTAATAATTCACCCCTCCACTTT

clone size: NA
V gene: TRBV13
J gene: TRBJ2-7
D gene: TRBD2
CDR3 protein: CASSLRLAFTGEQYF
CDR3 DNA: TGTGCCAGCAGCTTAAGACTAGCCTTTACGGGCGAGCAGTACTTC

clone size: NA
V gene: TRBV7-3
J gene: TRBJ2-2
D gene: NA
CDR3 protein: CASSLQGNTGELFF
CDR3 DNA: TGTGCCAGCAGCTTGCAGGGGAACACCGGGGAGCTGTTTTTT

clone size: once
V gene: TRBV7-9
J gene: TRBJ1-2
D gene: TRBD1
CDR3 protein: CASSPRTGDYGYTF
CDR3 DNA: TGTGCCAGCAGCCCCCGAACAGGGGACTATGGCTACACCTTC

clone size: NA
V gene: TRBV19
J gene: TRBJ1-2
D gene: NA
CDR3 protein: CASSLLTGTLLYGYTF
CDR3 DNA: TGTGCCAGTAGTCTATTAACAGGGACCCTCCTCTATGGCTACACCTTC

clone size: NA
V gene: TRBV30
J gene: TRBJ1-2
D gene: NA
CDR3 protein: CAWSRTQIGAYGYTF
CDR3 DNA: TGTGCCTGGAGCCGGACCCAAATAGGGGCATATGGCTACACCTTC

clone size: NA
V gene: TRBV5-8
J gene: TRBJ1-5
D gene: TRBD1
CDR3 protein: CASSLLLARGQQPQHF
CDR3 DNA: TGTGCCAGCAGCTTACTTCTGGCCAGGGGGCAACAGCCCCAGCATTTT

clone size: NA
V gene: TRBV5-4
J gene: TRBJ1-1
D gene: NA
CDR3 protein: CASSLGLENTEAFF
CDR3 DNA: TGTGCCAGCAGCTTGGGACTGGAGAACACTGAAGCTTTCTTT

clone size: NA
V gene: TRBV6-5
J gene: TRBJ1-5
D gene: NA
CDR3 protein: CASSSLDRPDQPQHF
CDR3 DNA: TGTGCCAGCAGCTCACTCGACAGGCCCGATCAGCCCCAGCATTTT

clone size: NA
V gene: TRBV10-3
J gene: TRBJ1-2
D gene: TRBD1
CDR3 protein: CAISRTGAWKDGYTF
CDR3 DNA: TGTGCCATCAGTAGGACAGGGGCCTGGAAGGATGGCTACACCTTC

clone size: NA
V gene: TRBV9
J gene: TRBJ2-7
D gene: NA
CDR3 protein: CASSSGNSYEQYF
CDR3 DNA: TGTGCCAGCAGCTCAGGGAACTCCTACGAGCAGTACTTC

clone size: NA
V gene: TRBV11-3
J gene: TRBJ1-6
D gene: TRBD1
CDR3 protein: CASKGQGSSPLHF
CDR3 DNA: TGTGCCAGCAAGGGACAGGGTAGTTCACCCCTCCACTTT

clone size: NA
V gene: TRBV5-4
J gene: TRBJ1-4
D gene: TRBD1
CDR3 protein: CASSRGGTGGIDEKLFF
CDR3 DNA: TGTGCCAGCAGCCGGGGCGGGACAGGGGGCATTGATGAAAAACTGTTTTTT

clone size: NA
V gene: TRBV2
J gene: TRBJ2-3
D gene: NA
CDR3 protein: CASSERTSTDTQYF
CDR3 DNA: TGTGCCAGCAGTGAGCGGACTAGCACAGATACGCAGTATTTT

clone size: once
V gene: TRBV7-2
J gene: TRBJ1-6
D gene: TRBD1
CDR3 protein: CASTVDRGGSPLHF
CDR3 DNA: TGTGCCAGCACCGTGGACAGGGGAGGCTCACCCCTCCACTTT

clone size: NA
V gene: TRBV27
J gene: TRBJ2-5
D gene: TRBD2
CDR3 protein: CASARGGAEETQYF
CDR3 DNA: TGTGCCAGCGCGCGCGGGGGGGCCGAAGAGACCCAGTACTTC

clone size: once
V gene: TRBV3-1/TRBV3-2
J gene: TRBJ1-2
D gene: NA
CDR3 protein: CASSQAGWEDGYTF
CDR3 DNA: TGTGCCAGCAGCCAAGCTGGGTGGGAGGATGGCTACACCTTC

clone size: NA
V gene: TRBV7-2
J gene: TRBJ1-5
D gene: TRBD1
CDR3 protein: CASSRGQGTDNQPQHF
CDR3 DNA: TGTGCCAGCAGCCGCGGACAGGGGACCGACAATCAGCCCCAGCATTTT

clone size: NA
V gene: TRBV3-1/TRBV3-2
J gene: TRBJ2-7
D gene: NA
CDR3 protein: CASAGVTYEQYF
CDR3 DNA: TGTGCCAGTGCCGGGGTTACTTACGAGCAGTACTTC

clone size: few
V gene: TRBV9
J gene: TRBJ1-1
D gene: TRBD1
CDR3 protein: CASSGNRGNTEAFF
CDR3 DNA: TGTGCCAGCAGCGGCAACAGGGGTAACACTGAAGCTTTCTTT

clone size: NA
V gene: TRBV5-4
J gene: TRBJ2-7
D gene: NA
CDR3 protein: CASSLWRGLIYEQYF
CDR3 DNA: TGTGCCAGCAGCTTGTGGAGGGGGCTAATCTACGAGCAGTACTTC

clone size: NA
V gene: TRBV29-1
J gene: TRBJ1-4
D gene: NA
CDR3 protein: CSALTVNEKLFF
CDR3 DNA: TGCAGCGCCTTGACAGTTAATGAAAAACTGTTTTTT

clone size: NA
V gene: TRBV15
J gene: TRBJ1-2
D gene: TRBD1
CDR3 protein: CATSGRGQGNYGYTF
CDR3 DNA: TGTGCCACCAGCGGCCGGGGACAGGGAAACTATGGCTACACCTTC

clone size: NA
V gene: TRBV7-2
J gene: TRBJ1-2
D gene: TRBD1
CDR3 protein: CASSLEQGANYGYTF
CDR3 DNA: TGTGCCAGCAGCCTTGAACAGGGGGCTAACTATGGCTACACCTTC

clone size: NA
V gene: TRBV6-5
J gene: TRBJ1-5
D gene: TRBD1
CDR3 protein: CASSRRDRSDQPQHF
CDR3 DNA: TGTGCCAGCAGCCGACGGGACAGGAGTGATCAGCCCCAGCATTTT

clone size: NA
V gene: TRBV5-4
J gene: TRBJ1-2
D gene: TRBD1
CDR3 protein: CASSFGQGRYGYTF
CDR3 DNA: TGTGCCAGCAGCTTCGGACAGGGGAGGTATGGCTACACCTTC

clone size: NA
V gene: TRBV3-1/TRBV3-2
J gene: TRBJ2-2
D gene: NA
CDR3 protein: CASRFSTGELFF
CDR3 DNA: TGTGCCAGCAGGTTCAGTACCGGGGAGCTGTTTTTT

clone size: NA
V gene: TRBV4-3
J gene: TRBJ2-3
D gene: TRBD1
CDR3 protein: CASSQGTGGTDTQYF
CDR3 DNA: TGCGCCAGCAGCCAAGGGACAGGGGGGACAGATACGCAGTATTTT

clone size: NA
V gene: TRBV30
J gene: TRBJ2-7
D gene: TRBD1
CDR3 protein: CAWSWAGQVLHEQYF
CDR3 DNA: TGTGCCTGGAGTTGGGCCGGACAGGTTCTACACGAGCAGTACTTC

clone size: NA
V gene: TRBV2
J gene: TRBJ2-3
D gene: TRBD2
CDR3 protein: CASSLAGVNTDTQYF
CDR3 DNA: TGTGCCAGCAGCCTAGCGGGAGTGAACACAGATACGCAGTATTTT

clone size: NA
V gene: TRBV29-1
J gene: TRBJ2-4
D gene: TRBD1
CDR3 protein: CSVLQGANIQYF
CDR3 DNA: TGCAGCGTCTTACAGGGGGCGAACATTCAGTACTTC

clone size: NA
V gene: TRBV9
J gene: TRBJ1-3
D gene: NA
CDR3 protein: CASSVAGDGNTIYF
CDR3 DNA: TGTGCCAGCAGCGTAGCGGGGGACGGAAACACCATATATTTT

clone size: NA
V gene: TRBV12-3/TRBV12-4
J gene: TRBJ1-2
D gene: NA
CDR3 protein: CASSSDMWGYTF
CDR3 DNA: TGTGCCAGCAGTTCGGACATGTGGGGCTACACCTTC

clone size: NA
V gene: TRBV28
J gene: TRBJ1-1
D gene: NA
CDR3 protein: CASNGLEAFF
CDR3 DNA: TGTGCCAGCAACGGACTTGAAGCTTTCTTT

clone size: NA
V gene: TRBV5-6
J gene: TRBJ1-2
D gene: TRBD1
CDR3 protein: CASNFDRGHYGYTF
CDR3 DNA: TGTGCCAGCAACTTCGACAGGGGGCATTATGGCTACACCTTC

clone size: NA
V gene: TRBV9
J gene: TRBJ1-2
D gene: TRBD1
CDR3 protein: CASSVAPGQGDGYTF
CDR3 DNA: TGTGCCAGCAGCGTAGCCCCGGGACAGGGGGATGGCTACACCTTC

clone size: few
V gene: TRBV6-5
J gene: TRBJ1-1
D gene: NA
CDR3 protein: CASSSGRHTEAFF
CDR3 DNA: TGTGCCAGCAGTTCCGGGAGGCACACTGAAGCTTTCTTT

clone size: NA
V gene: TRBV6-5
J gene: TRBJ1-5
D gene: NA
CDR3 protein: CASSLGWGENQPQHF
CDR3 DNA: TGTGCCAGCAGCCTGGGGTGGGGGGAAAATCAGCCCCAGCATTTT

clone size: NA
V gene: TRBV18
J gene: TRBJ1-2
D gene: TRBD1
CDR3 protein: CASSPQTGSQANYGYTF
CDR3 DNA: TGTGCCAGCTCACCACAGACAGGGAGCCAAGCTAACTATGGCTACACCTTC

clone size: few
V gene: TRBV19
J gene: TRBJ1-5
D gene: NA
CDR3 protein: CASSKEFSNQPQHF
CDR3 DNA: TGTGCCAGTAGTAAGGAGTTTAGCAATCAGCCCCAGCATTTT

clone size: NA
V gene: TRBV24-1
J gene: TRBJ1-5
D gene: TRBD1
CDR3 protein: CATSESRGGNQPQHF
CDR3 DNA: TGTGCCACCAGTGAGTCCAGGGGGGGCAATCAGCCCCAGCATTTT

clone size: NA
V gene: TRBV3-1/TRBV3-2
J gene: TRBJ2-1
D gene: TRBD2
CDR3 protein: CASSLGSGRDNEQFF
CDR3 DNA: TGTGCCAGCAGCCTTGGTAGCGGGCGGGACAATGAGCAGTTCTTC

clone size: NA
V gene: TRBV19
J gene: TRBJ2-7
D gene: NA
CDR3 protein: CASSIGSRSLGSEQYF
CDR3 DNA: TGTGCCAGTAGTATAGGATCTAGGTCCCTAGGATCCGAGCAGTACTTC

clone size: NA
V gene: TRBV13
J gene: TRBJ2-1
D gene: NA
CDR3 protein: CASSASQSYNEQFF
CDR3 DNA: TGTGCCAGCAGTGCCAGTCAGTCCTACAATGAGCAGTTCTTC

clone size: NA
V gene: TRBV29-1
J gene: TRBJ1-2
D gene: TRBD1
CDR3 protein: CSVVQGFNYGYTF
CDR3 DNA: TGCAGCGTAGTACAGGGGTTTAACTATGGCTACACCTTC

clone size: NA
V gene: TRBV6-4
J gene: TRBJ2-3
D gene: NA
CDR3 protein: CASSDSFIGGTQYF
CDR3 DNA: TGTGCCAGCAGTGACTCGTTCATCGGCGGGACGCAGTATTTT